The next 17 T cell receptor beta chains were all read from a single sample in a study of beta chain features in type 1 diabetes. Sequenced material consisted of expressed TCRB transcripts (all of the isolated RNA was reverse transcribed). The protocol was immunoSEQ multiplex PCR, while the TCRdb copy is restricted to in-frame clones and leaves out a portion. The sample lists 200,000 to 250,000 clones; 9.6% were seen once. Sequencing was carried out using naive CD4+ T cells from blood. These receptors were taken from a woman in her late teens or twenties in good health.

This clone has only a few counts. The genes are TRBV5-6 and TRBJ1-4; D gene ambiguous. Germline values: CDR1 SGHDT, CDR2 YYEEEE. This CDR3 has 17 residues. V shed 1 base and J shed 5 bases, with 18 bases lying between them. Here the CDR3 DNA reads TGTGCCAGCAGCTTGTTCCGAGGTTCTGCCCCGAATGAAAAACTGTTTTTT. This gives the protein CASSLFRGSAPNEKLFF.

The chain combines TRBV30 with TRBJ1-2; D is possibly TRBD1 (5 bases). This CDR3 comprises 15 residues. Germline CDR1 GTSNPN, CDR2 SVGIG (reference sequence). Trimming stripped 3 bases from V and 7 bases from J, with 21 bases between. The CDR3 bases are TGTGCCTGGAGATCAAAAGGGGACTACCTTGGTGGCTACACCTTC. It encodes CAWRSKGDYLGGYTF.

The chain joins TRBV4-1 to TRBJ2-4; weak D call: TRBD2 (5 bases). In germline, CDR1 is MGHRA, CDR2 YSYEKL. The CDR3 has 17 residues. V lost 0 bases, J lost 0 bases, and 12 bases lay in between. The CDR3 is CASSQDSGGLAKNIQYF. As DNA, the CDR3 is TGCGCCAGCAGCCAAGATTCGGGCGGACTAGCCAAAAACATTCAGTACTTC.

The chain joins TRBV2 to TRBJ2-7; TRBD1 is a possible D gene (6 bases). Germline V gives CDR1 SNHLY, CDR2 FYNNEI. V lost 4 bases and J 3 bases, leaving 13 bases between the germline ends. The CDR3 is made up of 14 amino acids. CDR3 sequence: CASSVRGKGYEQYF. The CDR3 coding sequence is TGTGCCAGCAGTGTCAGGGGAAAAGGCTACGAGCAGTACTTC.

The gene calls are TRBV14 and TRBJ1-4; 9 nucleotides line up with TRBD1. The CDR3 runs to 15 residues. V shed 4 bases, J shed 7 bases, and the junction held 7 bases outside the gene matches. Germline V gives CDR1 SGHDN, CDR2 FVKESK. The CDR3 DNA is TGTGCCAGCAGCCCGCAGGACAGGGGAGGTGAAAAACTGTTTTTT. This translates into CASSPQDRGGEKLFF.

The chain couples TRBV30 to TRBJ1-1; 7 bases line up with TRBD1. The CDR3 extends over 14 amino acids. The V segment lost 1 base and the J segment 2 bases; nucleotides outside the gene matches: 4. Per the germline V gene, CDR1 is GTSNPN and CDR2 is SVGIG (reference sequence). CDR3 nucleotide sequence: TGTGCCTGGAGTGACCGGGACAGAAACACTGAAGCTTTCTTT. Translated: CAWSDRDRNTEAFF.

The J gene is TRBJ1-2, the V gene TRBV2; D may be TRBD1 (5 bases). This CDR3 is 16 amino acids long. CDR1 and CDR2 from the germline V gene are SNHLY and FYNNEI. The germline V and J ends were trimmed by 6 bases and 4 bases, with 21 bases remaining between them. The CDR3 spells CASREVVAVRGYGYTF. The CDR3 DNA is TGTGCCAGCAGAGAGGTAGTGGCGGTTAGGGGCTATGGCTACACCTTC. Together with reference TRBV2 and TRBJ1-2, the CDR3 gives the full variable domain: EPEVTQTPSHQVTQMGQEVILRCVPISNHLYFYWYRQILGQKVEFLVSFYNNEISEKSEIFDDQFSVERPDGSNFTLKIRSTKLEDSAMYFCASREVVAVRGYGYTFGSGTRLTVV.

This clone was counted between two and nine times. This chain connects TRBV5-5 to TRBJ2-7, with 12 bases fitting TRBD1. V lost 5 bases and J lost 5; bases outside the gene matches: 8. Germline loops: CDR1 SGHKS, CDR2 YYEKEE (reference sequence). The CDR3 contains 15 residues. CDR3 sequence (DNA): TGTGCCAGCAGGAGAACCGGGACAGGGGGCGACGAGCAGTACTTC. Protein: CASRRTGTGGDEQYF.

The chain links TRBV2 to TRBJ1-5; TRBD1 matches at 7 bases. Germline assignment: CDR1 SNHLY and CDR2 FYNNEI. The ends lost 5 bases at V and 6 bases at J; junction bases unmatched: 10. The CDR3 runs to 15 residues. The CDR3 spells CASSSTGLGSQPQHF. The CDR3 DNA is TGTGCCAGCAGTTCGACAGGGTTAGGCAGTCAGCCCCAGCATTTT.

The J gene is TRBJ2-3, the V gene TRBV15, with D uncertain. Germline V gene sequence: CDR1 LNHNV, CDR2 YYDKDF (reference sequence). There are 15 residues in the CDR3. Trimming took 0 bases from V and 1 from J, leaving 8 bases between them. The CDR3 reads CATSRDITRTDTQYF. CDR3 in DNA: TGTGCCACCAGCAGAGATATCACTCGCACAGATACGCAGTATTTT. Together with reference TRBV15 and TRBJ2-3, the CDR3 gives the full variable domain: DAMVIQNPRYQVTQFGKPVTLSCSQTLNHNVMYWYQQKSSQAPKLLFHYYDKDFNNEADTPDNFQSRRPNTSFCFLDIRSPGLGDTAMYLCATSRDITRTDTQYFGPGTRLTVL.

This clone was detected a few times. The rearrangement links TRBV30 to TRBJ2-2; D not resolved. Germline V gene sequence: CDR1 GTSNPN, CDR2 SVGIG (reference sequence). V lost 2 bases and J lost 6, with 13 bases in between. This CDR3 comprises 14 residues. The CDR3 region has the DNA TGTGCCTGGAGTCCACTGGGCGCTGCCGGGGAGCTGTTTTTT. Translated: CAWSPLGAAGELFF.

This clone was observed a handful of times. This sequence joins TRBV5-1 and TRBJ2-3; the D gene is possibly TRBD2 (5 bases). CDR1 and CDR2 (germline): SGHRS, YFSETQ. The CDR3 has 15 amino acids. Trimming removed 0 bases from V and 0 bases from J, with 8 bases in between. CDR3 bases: TGCGCCAGCAGCTTGGCAGCGGTGAGCACAGATACGCAGTATTTT. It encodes CASSLAAVSTDTQYF.

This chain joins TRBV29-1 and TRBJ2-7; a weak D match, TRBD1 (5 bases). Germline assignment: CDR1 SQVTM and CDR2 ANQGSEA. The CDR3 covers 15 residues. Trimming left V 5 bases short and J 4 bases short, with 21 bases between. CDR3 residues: CSVRALSTASYEQYF. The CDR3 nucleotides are TGCAGCGTTCGCGCCCTTTCGACAGCTAGTTACGAGCAGTACTTC.

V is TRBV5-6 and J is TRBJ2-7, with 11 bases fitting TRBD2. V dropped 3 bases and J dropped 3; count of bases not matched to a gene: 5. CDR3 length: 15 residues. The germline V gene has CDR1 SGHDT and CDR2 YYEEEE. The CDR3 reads CASSSPGLAVYEQYF. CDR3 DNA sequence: TGTGCCAGCAGCTCGCCGGGACTAGCGGTCTACGAGCAGTACTTC.

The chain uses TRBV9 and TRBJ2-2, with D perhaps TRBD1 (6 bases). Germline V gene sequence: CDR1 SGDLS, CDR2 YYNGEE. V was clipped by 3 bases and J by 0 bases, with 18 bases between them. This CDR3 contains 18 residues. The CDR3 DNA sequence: TGTGCCAGCAGCGCCGGACAGTGGCGCCCTTCGAACACCGGGGAGCTGTTTTTT. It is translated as CASSAGQWRPSNTGELFF.

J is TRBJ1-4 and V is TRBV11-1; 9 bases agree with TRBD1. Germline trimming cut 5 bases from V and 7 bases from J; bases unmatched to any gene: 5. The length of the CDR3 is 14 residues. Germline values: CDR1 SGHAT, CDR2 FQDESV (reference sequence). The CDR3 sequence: CASSGTGGGEKLFF. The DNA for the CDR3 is TGTGCCAGCAGCGGCACAGGGGGCGGTGAAAAACTGTTTTTT. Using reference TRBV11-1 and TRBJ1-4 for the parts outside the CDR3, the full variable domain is EAEVAQSPRYKITEKSQAVAFWCDPISGHATLYWYRQILGQGPELLVQFQDESVVDDSQLPKDRFSAERLKGVDSTLKIQPAELGDSAMYLCASSGTGGGEKLFFGSGTQLSVL.

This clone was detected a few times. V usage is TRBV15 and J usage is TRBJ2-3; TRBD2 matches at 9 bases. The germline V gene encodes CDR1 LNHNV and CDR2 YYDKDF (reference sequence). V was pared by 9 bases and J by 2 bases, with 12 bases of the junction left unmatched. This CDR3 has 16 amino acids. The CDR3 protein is CATGAPLAGITDTQYF. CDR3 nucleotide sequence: TGTGCCACTGGGGCCCCTCTAGCGGGGATCACAGATACGCAGTATTTT.